What follows are 22 T cell receptor beta chains derived from one specimen sequenced in a study of PD-1 blockade in classical Hodgkin lymphoma. Time point denoted: cycle 4 day 1 (C4D1), after more than five weeks of nivolumab. Every patient had relapsed following autologous stem cell transplantation, and cohorts differed in brentuximab vedotin exposure. Profiling relied on immunoSEQ multiplex PCR, and the TCRdb table lists in-frame clones only, not all of them. The sample lists 75,000 to 95,000 clones; 83% were seen once. The sequencing here drew on peripheral blood mononuclear cells (PBMCs), taken before the fourth cycle of nivolumab. All receptors come from a human donor with classical Hodgkin lymphoma.

This clone has only a few counts. The chain couples TRBV4-3 to TRBJ1-1; unclear D gene. The length of the CDR3 is 13 residues. V was clipped by 0 bases and J by 4 bases, with 6 bases between them. CDR1 is LGHNA, CDR2 YSLEER, per germline. The CDR3 here is CASSQDRSTEAFF. The CDR3 DNA reads as TGCGCCAGCAGCCAAGATAGATCCACTGAAGCTTTCTTT.

The V gene is TRBV29-1, the J gene TRBJ2-1; the match to TRBD2 covers 13 bases. Germline CDR1 reads SQVTM; CDR2 reads ANQGSEA. CDR3 size: 13 residues. The V and J ends lost 4 bases and 7 bases, in that order; junction bases with no gene match: 1. The CDR3 sequence: CSVGTSGSNEQFF. Here the CDR3 DNA reads TGCAGCGTTGGGACTAGCGGGAGTAATGAGCAGTTCTTC.

CDR3 sequence reads: CSVYSGRTYEQYF. The CDR3 nucleotides read TGCAGCGTTTATTCGGGACGGACCTACGAGCAGTACTTC. The V gene is TRBV29-1, the J gene TRBJ2-5; D assignment may be TRBD1 or TRBD2 (5 bases each). The J call may be faulty, since TRBJ2-7 better matches the DNA end. CDR3 size: 13 residues. The germline V gene encodes CDR1 SQVTM and CDR2 ANQGSEA.

V gene TRBV28 combines with J gene TRBJ2-7, with 7 bases aligning to TRBD2. Trimming cost V 5 bases and J 11 bases; bases outside gene matches: 18. This CDR3 is 15 amino acids long. The V gene's germline CDR1 is MDHEN and CDR2 SYDVKM. The CDR3 nucleotides are TGTGCCAGCAGTCTGGGCGGGAGTGGGGAGGGCGTGGAGTACTTC. Its translation: CASSLGGSGEGVEYF.

The chain joins TRBV5-1 to TRBJ2-7, with 12 bases identical to TRBD1. The J segment lost 4 bases and the V segment lost 4 bases, leaving 6 bases of the junction unmatched. CDR3 size: 15 residues. Germline V gene sequence: CDR1 SGHRS, CDR2 YFSETQ. DNA for the CDR3: TGCGCCAGCAGCCGGGGACAGGGGGCTGCGTACGAGCAGTACTTC. This codes for CASSRGQGAAYEQYF.

Note on this clone: The same CDR3 arises from other DNA sequences in this sample as well. This rearrangement joins TRBV5-1 to TRBJ2-5; D is uncertain. The germline V gene encodes CDR1 SGHRS and CDR2 YFSETQ. The CDR3 length is 13 residues. Trimming took 2 bases from V and 3 from J, leaving 8 bases between them. In nucleotides, the CDR3 is TGCGCCAGCAGCTTAGTTGGGGAAGAGACCCAGTACTTC. Its protein is CASSLVGEETQYF.

V is TRBV12-5 and J is TRBJ2-2, with 10 bases that match TRBD1. The length of the CDR3 is 15 residues. V lost 7 bases to trimming and J lost 3 bases; unmatched junction nucleotides: 5. CDR1 LGHNT and CDR2 FRNRAP come from the germline V gene. The CDR3: CASAWGTGDTGELFF. CDR3 in DNA: TGTGCTAGTGCCTGGGGGACAGGGGACACCGGGGAGCTGTTTTTT.

In its sample, this clone was seen once. The chain carries TRBV15 and TRBJ2-2, with D possibly being TRBD2 (7 bases). CDR3 size: 16 residues. Germline V lookup: CDR1 LNHNV, CDR2 YYDKDF (reference sequence). Trimming took 0 bases from V and 5 from J, leaving 13 bases between them. The CDR3 DNA follows: TGTGCCACCAGCAGAGATCGAGCGGGACAAACCGGGGAGCTGTTTTTT. Translating it yields CATSRDRAGQTGELFF.

The count of this clone is one. This rearrangement joins TRBV14 to TRBJ2-5, with D perhaps matching TRBD2 (5 bases). V gave up 4 bases and J gave up 2 bases, with 11 bases separating them. Germline-derived CDR1 and CDR2 are SGHDN and FVKESK. This CDR3 comprises 14 residues. The CDR3 nucleotides are TGTGCCAGCAGCCCCCAGCGGTATCAAGAGACCCAGTACTTC. Protein sequence: CASSPQRYQETQYF.

The J gene is TRBJ2-7, the V gene TRBV7-8; a possible D gene is TRBD2 (6 bases). Trimming stripped 7 bases from V and 5 bases from J, with 15 bases between. In germline, CDR1 is SGHVS, CDR2 FQNEAQ. The CDR3 sequence is 13 residues long. The CDR3: CASTPAGRNEQYF. DNA of the CDR3: TGTGCCAGCACCCCGGCGGGACGGAACGAGCAGTACTTC. Looking up the rest from reference TRBV7-8 and TRBJ2-7 gives the full variable domain: GAGVSQSPRYKVAKRGQDVALRCDPISGHVSLFWYQQALGQGPEFLTYFQNEAQLDKSGLPSDRFFAERPEGSVSTLKIQRTQQEDSAVYLCASTPAGRNEQYFGPGTRLTVT.

The chain joins TRBV30 to TRBJ2-1; 8 bases agree with TRBD2. The CDR3 runs to 15 residues. CDR1 and CDR2 (germline): GTSNPN, SVGIG (reference sequence). The V segment lost 3 bases and the J segment 6 bases; nucleotides outside the gene matches: 10. CDR3 residues: CAWSEPGLDPNEQFF. The CDR3 coding sequence is TGTGCCTGGAGCGAGCCGGGACTAGATCCCAATGAGCAGTTCTTC.

This clone was detected once. The chain has TRBV12-5 and TRBJ2-3; maybe TRBD1 (5 bases). V gave up 3 bases and J gave up 0 bases, with 13 bases separating them. In germline, CDR1 is LGHNT, CDR2 FRNRAP. CDR3 length: 16 residues. In nucleotides, the CDR3 is TGTGCTAGTGGTTTCAACAACAGGATTAGCACAGATACGCAGTATTTT. It is translated as CASGFNNRISTDTQYF.

This clone has just one count. The chain carries TRBV7-2 and TRBJ2-1, with 12 bases aligning to TRBD2. In germline, CDR1 is SGHTA, CDR2 FQGNSA. The CDR3 length is 16 residues. V was clipped by 5 bases and J by 5 bases; unmatched bases: 7. CDR3 sequence reads: CASSQFGLAGNNEQFF. In DNA, the CDR3 is TGTGCCAGCAGCCAATTCGGACTAGCGGGAAACAATGAGCAGTTCTTC.

This rearrangement joins TRBV7-9 to TRBJ2-5; perhaps D is TRBD1 or TRBD2 (6 bases each). Trimming left V 5 bases short and J 6 bases short, with 16 bases between. The CDR3 runs to 14 residues. In germline, CDR1 is SEHNR, CDR2 FQNEAQ (reference sequence). CDR3: CASSPKGGGQTQYF. In DNA form, the CDR3 reads TGTGCCAGCAGCCCCAAGGGGGGCGGGCAGACCCAGTACTTC.

The chain employs TRBV10-3 and TRBJ2-3, with 9 nucleotides matching TRBD2. Trimming cost V 3 bases and J 5 bases; bases outside gene matches: 9. The CDR3 spans 16 residues. CDR1 and CDR2 from the germline V gene are ENHRY and SYGVKD. The CDR3 sequence: CAISDGVAGVGDTQYF. For the CDR3, the DNA is TGTGCCATCAGTGATGGGGTAGCGGGAGTTGGAGATACGCAGTATTTT.

The V and J genes are TRBV4-1 and TRBJ1-6; possibly TRBD1 for D (6 bases). V was cut by 2 bases and J by 7 bases, with 12 bases left in between. Germline CDR1 is MGHRA and CDR2 is YSYEKL. This CDR3 has 15 residues. In DNA, the CDR3 is TGCGCCAGCAGCCAAATACAGGGCGTGAATTCACCCCTCCACTTT. Encoded protein: CASSQIQGVNSPLHF.

V usage is TRBV28 and J usage is TRBJ2-5; D tentatively fits TRBD1 or TRBD2 (6 bases each). The CDR3 runs 15 residues. The germline V and J ends were trimmed by 3 bases and 5 bases, with 16 bases remaining between them. The germline CDR1 and CDR2 sequences are MDHEN and SYDVKM. Here the CDR3 reads CASSFRGVGYETQYF. In nucleotides, the CDR3 is TGTGCCAGCAGTTTTAGGGGGGTGGGGTACGAGACCCAGTACTTC.

The CDR3 coding sequence is TGTGCCAGCAGCTTAGGGGTCCAGGGGGCGCCGGGAGATCAGCCCCAGCATTTT. Protein: CASSLGVQGAPGDQPQHF. The rearrangement uses TRBV7-8 and TRBJ1-5, with 8 bases identical to TRBD1. CDR3 size: 18 residues. The J segment lost 5 bases and the V segment lost 1 base, leaving 13 bases of the junction unmatched. CDR1 and CDR2 from the germline V gene are SGHVS and FQNEAQ.

The gene calls are TRBV10-3 and TRBJ2-1, with 9 bases lining up with TRBD2. Germline assignment: CDR1 ENHRY and CDR2 SYGVKD. The CDR3 contains 14 residues. The trim removed 4 bases at V and 6 bases at J, leaving 4 bases unmatched. CDR3 bases: TGTGCCATCAGTGGGGGCGGGAGGGGCAATGAGCAGTTCTTC. Protein: CAISGGGRGNEQFF.

The J gene is TRBJ1-1, the V gene TRBV6-1; D is ambiguous. V was cut by 6 bases and J by 5 bases, with 7 bases left in between. The CDR3 is 11 residues long. Per the germline V gene, CDR1 is MNHNS and CDR2 is SASEGT. The CDR3 nucleotides read TGTGCCAGCAGCCTTAAGACTGAAGCTTTCTTT. This gives the protein CASSLKTEAFF.

The V gene is TRBV19, the J gene TRBJ2-1, with 8 bases matching TRBD2. This CDR3 region has 18 residues. Germline CDR1 reads LNHDA; CDR2 reads SQIVND (reference sequence). V lost 2 bases and J lost 8; bases outside the gene matches: 17. The CDR3 reads CASSIIGASGLAEHEQFF. DNA for the CDR3: TGTGCCAGTAGTATAATTGGGGCTAGCGGGTTGGCCGAGCATGAGCAGTTCTTC. Full variable domain (rest looked up from reference TRBV19 and TRBJ2-1): DGGITQSPKYLFRKEGQNVTLSCEQNLNHDAMYWYRQDPGQGLRLIYYSQIVNDFQKGDIAEGYSVSREKKESFPLTVTSAQKNPTAFYLCASSIIGASGLAEHEQFFGPGTRLTVL.

The rearrangement joins TRBV29-1 to TRBJ1-2; 7 nucleotides line up with TRBD1. The CDR3 spans 14 residues. J lost 5 bases, V lost 3 bases, and 9 bases had no gene match. Germline V CDR1 and CDR2: SQVTM, ANQGSEA. The CDR3 nucleotides read TGCAGCGTTGAGCCGGTGGCAGGGGGGTATGGCTACACCTTC. As protein: CSVEPVAGGYGYTF.